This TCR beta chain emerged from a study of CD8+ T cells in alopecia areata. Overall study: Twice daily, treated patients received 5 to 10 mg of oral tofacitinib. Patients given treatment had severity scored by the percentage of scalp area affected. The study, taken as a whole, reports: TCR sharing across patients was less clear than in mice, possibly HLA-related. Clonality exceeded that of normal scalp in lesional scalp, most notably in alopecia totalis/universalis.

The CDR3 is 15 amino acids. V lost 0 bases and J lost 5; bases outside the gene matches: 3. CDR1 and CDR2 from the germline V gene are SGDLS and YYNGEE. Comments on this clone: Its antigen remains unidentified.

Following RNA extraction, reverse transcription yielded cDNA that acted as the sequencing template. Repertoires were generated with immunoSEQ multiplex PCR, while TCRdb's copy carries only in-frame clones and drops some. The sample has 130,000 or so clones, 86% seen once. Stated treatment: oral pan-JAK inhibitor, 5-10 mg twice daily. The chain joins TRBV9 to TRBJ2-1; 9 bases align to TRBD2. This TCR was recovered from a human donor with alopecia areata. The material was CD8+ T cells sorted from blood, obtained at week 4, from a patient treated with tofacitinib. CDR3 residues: CASSVAGTSNNEQFF. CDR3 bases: TGTGCCAGCAGCGTAGCCGGGACTAGCAACAATGAGCAGTTCTTC.